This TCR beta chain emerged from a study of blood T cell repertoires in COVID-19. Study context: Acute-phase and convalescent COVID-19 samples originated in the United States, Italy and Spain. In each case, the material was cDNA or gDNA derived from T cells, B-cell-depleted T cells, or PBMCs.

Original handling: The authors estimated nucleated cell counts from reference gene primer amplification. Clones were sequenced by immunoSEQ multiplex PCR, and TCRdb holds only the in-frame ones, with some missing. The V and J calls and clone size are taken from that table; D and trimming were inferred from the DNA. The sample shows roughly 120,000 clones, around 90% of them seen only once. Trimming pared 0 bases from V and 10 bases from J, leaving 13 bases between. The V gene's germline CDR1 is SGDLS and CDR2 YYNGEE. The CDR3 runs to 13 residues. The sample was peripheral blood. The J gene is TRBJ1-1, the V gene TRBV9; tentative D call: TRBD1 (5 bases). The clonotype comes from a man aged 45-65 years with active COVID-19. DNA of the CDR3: TGTGCCAGCAGCGTAGAAGGGACTCGGGGAGCTTTCTTT. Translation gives CASSVEGTRGAFF.